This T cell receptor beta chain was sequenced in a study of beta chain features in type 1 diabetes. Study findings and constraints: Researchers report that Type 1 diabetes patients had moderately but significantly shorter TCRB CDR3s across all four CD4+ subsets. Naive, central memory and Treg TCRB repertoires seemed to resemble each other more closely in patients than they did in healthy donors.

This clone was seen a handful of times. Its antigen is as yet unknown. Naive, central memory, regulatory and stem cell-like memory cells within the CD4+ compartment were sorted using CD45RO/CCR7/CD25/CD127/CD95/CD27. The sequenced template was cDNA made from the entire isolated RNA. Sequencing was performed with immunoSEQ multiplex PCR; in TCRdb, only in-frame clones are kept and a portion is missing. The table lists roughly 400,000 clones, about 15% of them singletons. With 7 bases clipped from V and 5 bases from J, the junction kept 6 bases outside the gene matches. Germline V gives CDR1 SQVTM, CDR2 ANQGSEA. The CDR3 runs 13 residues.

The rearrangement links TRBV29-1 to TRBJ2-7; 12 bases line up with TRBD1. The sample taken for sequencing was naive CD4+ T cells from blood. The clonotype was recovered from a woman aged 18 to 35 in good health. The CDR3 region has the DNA TGCAGCGCCCGGGACAGGGGGCTACACGAGCAGTACTTC. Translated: CSARDRGLHEQYF.